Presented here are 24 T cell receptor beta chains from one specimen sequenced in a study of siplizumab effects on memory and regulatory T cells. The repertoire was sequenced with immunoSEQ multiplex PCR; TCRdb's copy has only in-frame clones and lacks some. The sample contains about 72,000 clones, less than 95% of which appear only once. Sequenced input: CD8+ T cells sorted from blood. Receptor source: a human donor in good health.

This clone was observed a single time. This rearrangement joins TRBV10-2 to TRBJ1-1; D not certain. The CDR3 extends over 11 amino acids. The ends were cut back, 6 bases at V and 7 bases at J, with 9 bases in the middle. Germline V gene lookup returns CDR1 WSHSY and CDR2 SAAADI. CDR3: CASRNTYEAFF. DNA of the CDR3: TGCGCCAGCAGGAATACCTATGAAGCTTTCTTT.

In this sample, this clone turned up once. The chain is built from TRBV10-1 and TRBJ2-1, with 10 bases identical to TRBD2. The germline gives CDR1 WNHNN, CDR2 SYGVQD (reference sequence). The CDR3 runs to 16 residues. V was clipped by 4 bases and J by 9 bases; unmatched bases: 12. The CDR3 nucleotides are TGCGCCAGCAGTGCGCTACTAGCGGGGTCTTCGGGTGAGCAGTTCTTC. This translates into CASSALLAGSSGEQFF.

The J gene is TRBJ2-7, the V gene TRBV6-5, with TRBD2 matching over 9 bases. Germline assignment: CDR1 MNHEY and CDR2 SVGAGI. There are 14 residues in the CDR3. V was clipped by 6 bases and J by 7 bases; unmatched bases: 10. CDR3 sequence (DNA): TGTGCCAGCAGCGCGGGGGGGAACCTGAGGGAGCAGTACTTC. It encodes CASSAGGNLREQYF.

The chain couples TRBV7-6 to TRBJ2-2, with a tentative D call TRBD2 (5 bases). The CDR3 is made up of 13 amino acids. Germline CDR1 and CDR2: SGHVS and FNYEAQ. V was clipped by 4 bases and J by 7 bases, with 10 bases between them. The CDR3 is CASSSLSGGELFF. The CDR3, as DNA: TGTGCCAGCAGCTCCCTGAGCGGCGGGGAGCTGTTTTTT.

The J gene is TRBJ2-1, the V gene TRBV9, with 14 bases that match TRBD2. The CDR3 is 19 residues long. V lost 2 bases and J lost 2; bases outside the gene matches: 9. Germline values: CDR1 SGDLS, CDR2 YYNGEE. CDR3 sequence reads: CASSVLLGLAGETYNEQFF. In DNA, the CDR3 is TGTGCCAGCAGCGTCCTGTTGGGACTAGCGGGGGAGACCTACAATGAGCAGTTCTTC.

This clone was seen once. This CDR3 is CASSALRESTEAFF. For the CDR3, the DNA is TGTGCCAGCAGTGCCCTCCGGGAGTCGACTGAAGCTTTCTTT. J is TRBJ1-1 and V is TRBV6-4; D is uncertain. The CDR3 runs to 14 residues. Germline V gene sequence: CDR1 MRHNA, CDR2 SNTAGT. Trimming left V 4 bases short and J 5 bases short, with 14 bases between.

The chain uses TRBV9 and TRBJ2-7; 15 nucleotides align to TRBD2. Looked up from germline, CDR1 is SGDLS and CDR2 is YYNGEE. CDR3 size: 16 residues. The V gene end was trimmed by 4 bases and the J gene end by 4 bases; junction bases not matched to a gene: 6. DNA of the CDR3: TGTGCCAGCAGCCCTTGGACTAGCGGGAGGGCTTACGAGCAGTACTTC. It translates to CASSPWTSGRAYEQYF.

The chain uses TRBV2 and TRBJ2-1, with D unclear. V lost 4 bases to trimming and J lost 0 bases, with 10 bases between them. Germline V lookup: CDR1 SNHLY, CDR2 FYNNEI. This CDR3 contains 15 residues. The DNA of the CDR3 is TGTGCCAGCAGTGCCTGGAAAAGCTCCTACAATGAGCAGTTCTTC. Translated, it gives CASSAWKSSYNEQFF.

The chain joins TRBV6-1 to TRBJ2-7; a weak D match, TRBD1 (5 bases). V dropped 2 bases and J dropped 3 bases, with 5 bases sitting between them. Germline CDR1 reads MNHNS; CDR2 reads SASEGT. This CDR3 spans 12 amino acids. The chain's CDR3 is CASSETGYEQYF. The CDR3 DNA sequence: TGTGCCAGCAGTGAAACAGGCTACGAGCAGTACTTC.

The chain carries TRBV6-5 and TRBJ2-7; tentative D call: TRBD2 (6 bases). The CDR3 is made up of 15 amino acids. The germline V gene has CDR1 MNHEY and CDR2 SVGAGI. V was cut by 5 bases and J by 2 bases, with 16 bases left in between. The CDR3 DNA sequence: TGTGCCAGCAGTCGACCGGAGGGAGGACCCTACGAGCAGTACTTC. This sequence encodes CASSRPEGGPYEQYF.

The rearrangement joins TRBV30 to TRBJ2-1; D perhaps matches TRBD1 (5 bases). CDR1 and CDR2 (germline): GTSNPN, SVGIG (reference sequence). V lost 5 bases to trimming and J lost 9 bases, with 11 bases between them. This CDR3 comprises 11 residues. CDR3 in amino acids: CAWVQGVEQFF. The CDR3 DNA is TGTGCCTGGGTGCAGGGTGTTGAGCAGTTCTTC.

The CDR3 is CASSPRSTNEKLFF. The CDR3 nucleotides read TGCGCCAGCAGCCCCCGTTCAACTAATGAAAAACTGTTTTTT. V and J are TRBV4-1 and TRBJ1-4; D is undetermined. V shed 4 bases and J shed 0 bases, with 6 bases lying between them. This CDR3 is 14 amino acids long. Germline-derived CDR1 and CDR2 are MGHRA and YSYEKL.

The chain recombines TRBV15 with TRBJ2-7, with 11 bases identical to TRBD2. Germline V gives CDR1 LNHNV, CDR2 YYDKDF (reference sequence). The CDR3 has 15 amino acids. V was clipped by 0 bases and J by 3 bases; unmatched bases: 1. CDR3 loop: CATSRETSGSYEQYF. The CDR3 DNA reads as TGTGCCACCAGCAGAGAAACTAGCGGGAGCTACGAGCAGTACTTC.

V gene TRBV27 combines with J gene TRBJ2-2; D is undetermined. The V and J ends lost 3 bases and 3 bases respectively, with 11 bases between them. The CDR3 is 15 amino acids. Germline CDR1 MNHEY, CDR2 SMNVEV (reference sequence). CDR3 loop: CASSFGLVDTGELFF. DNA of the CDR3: TGTGCCAGCAGTTTTGGCCTAGTGGACACCGGGGAGCTGTTTTTT.

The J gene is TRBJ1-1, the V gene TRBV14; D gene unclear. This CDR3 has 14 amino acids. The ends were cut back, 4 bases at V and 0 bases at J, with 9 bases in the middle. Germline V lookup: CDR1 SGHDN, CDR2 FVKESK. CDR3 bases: TGTGCCAGCAGCCTTCTGGGTTTGAACACTGAAGCTTTCTTT. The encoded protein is CASSLLGLNTEAFF.

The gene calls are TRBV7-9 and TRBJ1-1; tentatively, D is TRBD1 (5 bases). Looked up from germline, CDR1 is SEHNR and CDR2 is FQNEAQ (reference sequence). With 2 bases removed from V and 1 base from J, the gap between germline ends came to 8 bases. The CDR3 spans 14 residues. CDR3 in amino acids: CASSLHQGNTEAFF. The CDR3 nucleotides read TGTGCCAGCAGCTTACACCAGGGGAACACTGAAGCTTTCTTT.

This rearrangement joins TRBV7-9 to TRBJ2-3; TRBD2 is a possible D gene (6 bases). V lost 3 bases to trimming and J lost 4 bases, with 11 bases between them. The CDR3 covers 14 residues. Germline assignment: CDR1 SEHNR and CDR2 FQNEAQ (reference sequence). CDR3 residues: CASSFAGPADTQYF. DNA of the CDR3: TGTGCCAGCAGCTTTGCGGGGCCGGCAGATACGCAGTATTTT.

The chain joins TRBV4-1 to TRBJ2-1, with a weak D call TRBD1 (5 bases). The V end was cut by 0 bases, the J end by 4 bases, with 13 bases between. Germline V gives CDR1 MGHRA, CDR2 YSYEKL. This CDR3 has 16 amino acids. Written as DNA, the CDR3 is TGCGCCAGCAGCCAAGAGGGTCAGGGATTTTACAATGAGCAGTTCTTC. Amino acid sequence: CASSQEGQGFYNEQFF.

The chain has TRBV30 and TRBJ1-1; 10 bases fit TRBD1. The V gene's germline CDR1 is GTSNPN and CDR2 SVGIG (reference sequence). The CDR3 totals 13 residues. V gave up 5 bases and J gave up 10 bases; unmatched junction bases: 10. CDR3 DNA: TGTGCCTGGTGCCCGGGGACAGGGGCTAGAGCTTTCTTT. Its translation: CAWCPGTGARAFF.

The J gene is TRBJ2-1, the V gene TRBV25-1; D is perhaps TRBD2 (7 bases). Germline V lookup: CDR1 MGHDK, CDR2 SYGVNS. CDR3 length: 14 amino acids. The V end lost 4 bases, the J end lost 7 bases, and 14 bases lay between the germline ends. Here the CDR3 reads CASSVGGAGNEQFF. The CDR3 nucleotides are TGTGCCAGCAGTGTTGGGGGGGCAGGAAATGAGCAGTTCTTC.

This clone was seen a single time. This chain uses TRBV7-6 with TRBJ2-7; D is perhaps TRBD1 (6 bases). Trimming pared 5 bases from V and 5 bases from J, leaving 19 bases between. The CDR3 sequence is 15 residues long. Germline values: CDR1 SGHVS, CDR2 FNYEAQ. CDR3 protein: CASSPLGQGIHEQYF. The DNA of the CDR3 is TGTGCCAGCAGCCCCCTGGGGCAGGGGATCCACGAGCAGTACTTC.

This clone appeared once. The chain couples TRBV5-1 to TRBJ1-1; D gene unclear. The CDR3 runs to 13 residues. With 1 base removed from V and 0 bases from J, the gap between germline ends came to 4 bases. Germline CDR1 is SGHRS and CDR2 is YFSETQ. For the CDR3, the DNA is TGCGCCAGCAGCTTGTTAATGAACACTGAAGCTTTCTTT. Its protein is CASSLLMNTEAFF. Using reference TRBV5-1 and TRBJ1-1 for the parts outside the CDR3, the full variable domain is KAGVTQTPRYLIKTRGQQVTLSCSPISGHRSVSWYQQTPGQGLQFLFEYFSETQRNKGNFPGRFSGRQFSNSRSEMNVSTLELGDSALYLCASSLLMNTEAFFGQGTRLTVV.

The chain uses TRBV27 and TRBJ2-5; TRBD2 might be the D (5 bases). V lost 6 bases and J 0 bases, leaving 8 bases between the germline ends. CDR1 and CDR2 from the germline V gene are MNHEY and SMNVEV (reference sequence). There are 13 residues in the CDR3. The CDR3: CASRFGDQETQYF. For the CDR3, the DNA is TGTGCCAGCAGATTCGGGGACCAAGAGACCCAGTACTTC.

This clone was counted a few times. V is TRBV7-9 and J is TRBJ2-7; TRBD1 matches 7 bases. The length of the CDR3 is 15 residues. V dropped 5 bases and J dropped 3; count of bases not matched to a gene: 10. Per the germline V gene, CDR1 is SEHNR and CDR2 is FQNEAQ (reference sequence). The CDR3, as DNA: TGTGCCAGCAGCCAGAGACAGGGAGTCATCTACGAGCAGTACTTC. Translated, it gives CASSQRQGVIYEQYF. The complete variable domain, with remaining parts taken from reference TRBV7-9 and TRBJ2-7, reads DTGVSQNPRHKITKRGQNVTFRCDPISEHNRLYWYRQTLGQGPEFLTYFQNEAQLEKSRLLSDRFSAERPKGSFSTLEIQRTEQGDSAMYLCASSQRQGVIYEQYFGPGTRLTVT.